This TCR beta chain stems from a study of OX40 agonist ivuxolimab in advanced cancers. Study-level points and caveats: Compared with others, partial responders at 0.1-3.0 mg/kg displayed clonal expansion among the lowest. Specificity for antigen went undetermined in the expanded peripheral T cells.

On this clone itself: Its antigen is not known.

Clones were read by immunoSEQ multiplex PCR, and TCRdb kept only the in-frame ones, dropping some. The table lists 30,000 to 40,000 clones, around four fifths of them singletons, with 13% to 15% in the top ten. The trim removed 5 bases at V and 5 bases at J, leaving 5 bases unmatched. Germline lookup yields CDR1 SGHAT and CDR2 FQNNGV. This CDR3 has 13 residues. The chain recombines TRBV11-2 with TRBJ2-5, with TRBD1 identical over 7 bases. Sequencing was performed on CD4+ or CD8+ T cells sorted from blood, taken in a trial of the OX40 agonist ivuxolimab. The receptor comes from an adult with an advanced solid tumor such as melanoma, head and neck, liver or kidney cancer. The CDR3 DNA reads as TGTGCCAGCAGCAACGACAGGGCGGAGACCCAGTACTTC. Its protein is CASSNDRAETQYF.